This TCR beta chain was captured by sequencing in a study of persistence of HIV-infected CD4 T cells. Study-level background: A couple of participants gave one leukapheresis sample; others gave up to roughly 180 mL blood repeatedly.

The germline V gene encodes CDR1 SGHRS and CDR2 YFSETQ. V was pared by 3 bases and J by 7 bases, with 11 bases between. The CDR3 runs to 14 residues. Sequencing used immunoSEQ version 4 in survey mode. Using immunoSEQ multiplex PCR, the repertoire was profiled, and TCRdb retains in-frame clones only, with some absent. This table holds just over 40,000 clones, approximately 78% found once. On this clone: Its antigen remains unknown.

The stimulus was an HIV-1 Gag 15-mer peptide pool, about 1 ug/peptide/mL. Memory cells lacking CD40L and CD69 with high CD45RO were sorted. For at least 4 years, plasma HIV-1 RNA was undetectable (<50 copies/mL). The V and J genes are TRBV5-1 and TRBJ1-6, with a tentative D call TRBD1 (5 bases). This specimen was CD4+ T cells sorted from PBMCs after roughly 18-hour stimulation, taken from a patient who received antiretroviral therapy. The sequence derives from an adult man with HIV who was CMV-seropositive. The CDR3 DNA follows: TGCGCCAGCAGCTGGGACGGGAAAAATTCACCCCTCCACTTT. Translation: CASSWDGKNSPLHF.